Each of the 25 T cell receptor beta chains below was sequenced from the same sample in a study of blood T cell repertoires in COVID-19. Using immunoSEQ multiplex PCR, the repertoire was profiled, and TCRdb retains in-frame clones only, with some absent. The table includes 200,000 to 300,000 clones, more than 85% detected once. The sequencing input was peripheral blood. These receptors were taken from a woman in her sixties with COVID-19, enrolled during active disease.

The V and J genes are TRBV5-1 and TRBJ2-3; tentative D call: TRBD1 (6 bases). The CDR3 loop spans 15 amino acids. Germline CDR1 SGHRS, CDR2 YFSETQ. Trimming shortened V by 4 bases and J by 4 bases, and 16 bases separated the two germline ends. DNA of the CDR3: TGCGCCAGCAGCGTTGTCCAGGGGAGCGCAGATACGCAGTATTTT. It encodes CASSVVQGSADTQYF.

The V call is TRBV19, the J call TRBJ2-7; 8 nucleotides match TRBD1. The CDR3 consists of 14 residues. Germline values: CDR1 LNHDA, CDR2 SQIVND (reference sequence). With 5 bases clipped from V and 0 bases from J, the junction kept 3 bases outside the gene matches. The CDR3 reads CASSRDRNSYEQYF. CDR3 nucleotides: TGTGCCAGTAGTCGGGACAGGAACTCCTACGAGCAGTACTTC. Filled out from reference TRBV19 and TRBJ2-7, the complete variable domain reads DGGITQSPKYLFRKEGQNVTLSCEQNLNHDAMYWYRQDPGQGLRLIYYSQIVNDFQKGDIAEGYSVSREKKESFPLTVTSAQKNPTAFYLCASSRDRNSYEQYFGPGTRLTVT.

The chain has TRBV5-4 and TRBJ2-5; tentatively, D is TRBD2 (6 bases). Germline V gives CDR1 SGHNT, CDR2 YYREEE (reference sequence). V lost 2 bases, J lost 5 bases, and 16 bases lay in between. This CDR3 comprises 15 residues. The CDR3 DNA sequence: TGTGCCAGCAGCTTACGCGGGATGGGGTGGGAGACCCAGTACTTC. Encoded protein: CASSLRGMGWETQYF.

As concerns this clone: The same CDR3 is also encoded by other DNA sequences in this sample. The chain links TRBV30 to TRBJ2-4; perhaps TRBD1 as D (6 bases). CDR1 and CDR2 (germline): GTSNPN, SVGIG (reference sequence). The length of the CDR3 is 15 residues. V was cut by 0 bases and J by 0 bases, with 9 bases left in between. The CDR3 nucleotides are TGTGCCTGGAGTGTTGGCAGGGGAGCCAAAAACATTCAGTACTTC. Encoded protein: CAWSVGRGAKNIQYF.

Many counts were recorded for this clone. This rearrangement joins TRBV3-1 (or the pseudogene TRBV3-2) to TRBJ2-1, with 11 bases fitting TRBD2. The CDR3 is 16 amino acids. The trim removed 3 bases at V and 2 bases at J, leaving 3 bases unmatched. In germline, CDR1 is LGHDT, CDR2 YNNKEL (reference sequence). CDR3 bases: TGTGCCAGCAGCCATTCGACTAGCGGGGCCTACAATGAGCAGTTCTTC. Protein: CASSHSTSGAYNEQFF.

CDR3 nucleotide sequence: TGCGCCAGCACCCGAATGCGGTCTGAAGCTTTCTTT. As protein: CASTRMRSEAFF. V usage is TRBV10-2 and J usage is TRBJ1-1; D remains ambiguous. V was pared by 7 bases and J by 6 bases, with 12 bases between. Germline values: CDR1 WSHSY, CDR2 SAAADI. The CDR3 covers 12 residues.

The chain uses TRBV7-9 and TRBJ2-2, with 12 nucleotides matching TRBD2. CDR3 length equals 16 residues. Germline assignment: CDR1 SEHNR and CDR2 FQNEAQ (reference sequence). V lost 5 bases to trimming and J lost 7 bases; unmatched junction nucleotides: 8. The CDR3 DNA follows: TGTGCCAGCAGCCCCCGACTAGCGGGAGCGGGCGGGGAGCTGTTTTTT. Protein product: CASSPRLAGAGGELFF.

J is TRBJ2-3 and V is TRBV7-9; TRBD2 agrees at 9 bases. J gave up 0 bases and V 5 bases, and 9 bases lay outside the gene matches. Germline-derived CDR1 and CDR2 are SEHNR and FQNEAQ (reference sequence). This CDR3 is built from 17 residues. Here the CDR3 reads CASSPLTSGASTDTQYF. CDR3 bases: TGTGCCAGCAGCCCGCTGACTAGCGGAGCTAGCACAGATACGCAGTATTTT.

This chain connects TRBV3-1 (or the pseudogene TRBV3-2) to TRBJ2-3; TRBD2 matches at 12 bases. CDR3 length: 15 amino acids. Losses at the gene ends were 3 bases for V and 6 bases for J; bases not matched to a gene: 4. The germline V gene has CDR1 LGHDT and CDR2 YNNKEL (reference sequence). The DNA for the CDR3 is TGTGCCAGCAGCCAGACTAGCGGGAGTCCCGATACGCAGTATTTT. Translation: CASSQTSGSPDTQYF.

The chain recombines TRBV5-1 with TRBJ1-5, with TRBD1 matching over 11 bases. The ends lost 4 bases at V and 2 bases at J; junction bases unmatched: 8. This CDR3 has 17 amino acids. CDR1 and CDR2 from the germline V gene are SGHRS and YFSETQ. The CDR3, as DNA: TGCGCCAGCAGCCCCGGGACAGGGGGAAACGGCAATCAGCCCCAGCATTTT. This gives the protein CASSPGTGGNGNQPQHF.

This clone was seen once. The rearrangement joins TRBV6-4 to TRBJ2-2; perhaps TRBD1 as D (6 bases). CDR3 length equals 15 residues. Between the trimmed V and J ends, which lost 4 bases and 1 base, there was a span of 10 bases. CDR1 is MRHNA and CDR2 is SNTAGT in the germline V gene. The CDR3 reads CASSAEQGNTGELFF. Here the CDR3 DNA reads TGTGCCAGCAGTGCAGAACAGGGGAACACCGGGGAGCTGTTTTTT.

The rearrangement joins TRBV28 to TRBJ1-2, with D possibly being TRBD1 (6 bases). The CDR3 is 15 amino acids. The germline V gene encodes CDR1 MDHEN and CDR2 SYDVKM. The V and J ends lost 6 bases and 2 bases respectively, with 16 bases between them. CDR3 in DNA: TGTGCCAGCAGCCCCGCGCAGGGGCGCAACTATGGCTACACCTTC. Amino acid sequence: CASSPAQGRNYGYTF.

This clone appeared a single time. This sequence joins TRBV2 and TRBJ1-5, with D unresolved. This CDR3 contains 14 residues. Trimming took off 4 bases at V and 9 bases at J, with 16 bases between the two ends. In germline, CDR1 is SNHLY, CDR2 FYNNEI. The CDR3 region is CASSGSASGVPQHF. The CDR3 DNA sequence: TGTGCCAGCAGTGGGTCGGCGAGTGGAGTGCCCCAGCATTTT.

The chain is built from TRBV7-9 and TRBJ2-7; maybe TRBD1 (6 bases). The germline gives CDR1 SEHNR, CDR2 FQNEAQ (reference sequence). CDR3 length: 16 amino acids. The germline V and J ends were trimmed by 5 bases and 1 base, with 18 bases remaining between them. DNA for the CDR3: TGTGCCAGCAGCCCCTGGGGGCAGGTCCAATCCTACGAGCAGTACTTC. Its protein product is CASSPWGQVQSYEQYF.

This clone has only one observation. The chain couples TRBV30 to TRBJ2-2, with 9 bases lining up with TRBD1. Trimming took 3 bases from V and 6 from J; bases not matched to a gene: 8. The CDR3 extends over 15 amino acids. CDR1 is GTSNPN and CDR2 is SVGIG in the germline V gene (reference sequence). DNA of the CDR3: TGTGCCTGGAGAACAGGGGGCGCGTCCGCCGGGGAGCTGTTTTTT. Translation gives CAWRTGGASAGELFF.

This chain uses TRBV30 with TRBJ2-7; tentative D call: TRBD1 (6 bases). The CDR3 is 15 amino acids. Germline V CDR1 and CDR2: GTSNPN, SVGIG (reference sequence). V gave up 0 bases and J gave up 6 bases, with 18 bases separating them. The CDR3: CAWSVIAWGPGEQYF. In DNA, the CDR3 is TGTGCCTGGAGTGTAATCGCGTGGGGGCCGGGCGAGCAGTACTTC.

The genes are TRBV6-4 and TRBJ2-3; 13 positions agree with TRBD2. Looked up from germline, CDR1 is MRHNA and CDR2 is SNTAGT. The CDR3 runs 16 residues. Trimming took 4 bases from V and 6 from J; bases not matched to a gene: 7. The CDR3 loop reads CASSARTSGSWDTQYF. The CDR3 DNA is TGTGCCAGCAGTGCCCGGACTAGCGGGAGCTGGGATACGCAGTATTTT.

The DNA of the CDR3 is TGTGCCAGCAGCCAGAAATACAGGTCATCTAACACTGAAGCTTTCTTT. It specifies CASSQKYRSSNTEAFF. The genes are TRBV7-9 and TRBJ1-1; tentative D call: TRBD1 (5 bases). The germline V gene has CDR1 SEHNR and CDR2 FQNEAQ (reference sequence). Trimming removed 5 bases at V and 2 bases at J, with 18 bases between. The CDR3 extends over 16 amino acids.

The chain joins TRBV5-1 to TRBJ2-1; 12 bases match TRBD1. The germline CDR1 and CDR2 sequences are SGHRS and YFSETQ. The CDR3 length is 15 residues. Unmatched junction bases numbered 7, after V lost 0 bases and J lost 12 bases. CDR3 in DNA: TGCGCCAGCAGCTTGGACGGGACAGGGGGCGATCGGCAGTTCTTC. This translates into CASSLDGTGGDRQFF.

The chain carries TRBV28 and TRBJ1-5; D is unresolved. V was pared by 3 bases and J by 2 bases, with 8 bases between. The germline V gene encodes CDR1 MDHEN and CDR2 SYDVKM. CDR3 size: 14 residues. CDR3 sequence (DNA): TGTGCCAGCAGTTTTTCCTCGGGCAATCAGCCCCAGCATTTT. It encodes CASSFSSGNQPQHF. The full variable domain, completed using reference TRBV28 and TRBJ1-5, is DVKVTQSSRYLVKRTGEKVFLECVQDMDHENMFWYRQDPGLGLRLIYFSYDVKMKEKGDIPEGYSVSREKKERFSLILESASTNQTSMYLCASSFSSGNQPQHFGDGTRLSIL.

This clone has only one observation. The CDR3 DNA follows: TGTGCCAGCAGTTACTCCCTCGGGGGGGGGTATAGCAATCAGCCCCAGCATTTT. Protein: CASSYSLGGGYSNQPQHF. J is TRBJ1-5 and V is TRBV6-2 or TRBV6-3, with a tentative D call TRBD1 (5 bases). CDR1 and CDR2 from the germline V gene are MNHEY and SVGEGT. CDR3 size: 18 residues. The germline V and J ends were trimmed by 0 bases and 0 bases, with 15 bases remaining between them.

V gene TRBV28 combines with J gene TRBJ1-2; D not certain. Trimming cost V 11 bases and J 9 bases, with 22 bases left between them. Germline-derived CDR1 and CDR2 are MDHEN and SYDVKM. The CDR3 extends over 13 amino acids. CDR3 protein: CAGGRFWLGSYTF. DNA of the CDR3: TGTGCCGGAGGGAGGTTCTGGCTCGGGAGCTACACCTTC.

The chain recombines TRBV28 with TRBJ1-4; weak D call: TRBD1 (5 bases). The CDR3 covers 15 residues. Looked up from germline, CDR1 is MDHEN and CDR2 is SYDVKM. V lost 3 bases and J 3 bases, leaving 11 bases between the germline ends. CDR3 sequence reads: CASSFKGRANEKLFF. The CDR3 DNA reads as TGTGCCAGCAGTTTTAAGGGGCGAGCTAATGAAAAACTGTTTTTT. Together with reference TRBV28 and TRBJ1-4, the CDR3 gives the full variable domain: DVKVTQSSRYLVKRTGEKVFLECVQDMDHENMFWYRQDPGLGLRLIYFSYDVKMKEKGDIPEGYSVSREKKERFSLILESASTNQTSMYLCASSFKGRANEKLFFGSGTQLSVL.

The CDR3 nucleotides read TGTGCCTTCGGGAAGGGAGGGCACGGCACTGAAGCTTTCTTT. Translating it yields CAFGKGGHGTEAFF. The chain joins TRBV30 to TRBJ1-1, with D unclear. V was pared by 7 bases and J by 4 bases, with 19 bases between. CDR3 length equals 14 residues. The V gene's germline CDR1 is GTSNPN and CDR2 SVGIG (reference sequence). Filled out from reference TRBV30 and TRBJ1-1, the complete variable domain reads SQTIHQWPATLVQPVGSPLSLECTVEGTSNPNLYWYRQAAGRGLQLLFYSVGIGQISSEVPQNLSASRPQDRQFILSSKKLLLSDSGFYLCAFGKGGHGTEAFFGQGTRLTVV.

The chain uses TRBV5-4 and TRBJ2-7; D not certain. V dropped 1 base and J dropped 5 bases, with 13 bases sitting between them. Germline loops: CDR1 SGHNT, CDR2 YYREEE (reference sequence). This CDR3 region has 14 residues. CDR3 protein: CASSLRSRRHEQYF. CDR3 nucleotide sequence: TGTGCCAGCAGCTTGCGCTCCCGGCGGCACGAGCAGTACTTC.